One and the same sample provided the 19 T cell receptor beta chains below, sequenced in a study of blood T cell repertoires in COVID-19. Profiled with immunoSEQ multiplex PCR; TCRdb holds only in-frame clones, not every one. The sample lists roughly 210,000 clones; approximately 81% were seen once. Sequencing was performed on peripheral blood. Receptors originate from a woman older than 75 with COVID-19, enrolled during active disease.

This sequence joins TRBV5-4 and TRBJ2-5; D is possibly TRBD2 (6 bases). In germline, CDR1 is SGHNT, CDR2 YYREEE (reference sequence). The ends were cut back, 0 bases at V and 5 bases at J, with 8 bases in the middle. CDR3 length: 13 residues. In DNA, the CDR3 is TGTGCCAGCAGCTTGGGCGGGGCTGAGACCCAGTACTTC. Translating it yields CASSLGGAETQYF. Complete variable domain (other parts from reference TRBV5-4 and TRBJ2-5): ETGVTQSPTHLIKTRGQQVTLRCSSQSGHNTVSWYQQALGQGPQFIFQYYREEENGRGNFPPRFSGLQFPNYSSELNVNALELDDSALYLCASSLGGAETQYFGPGTRLLVL.

The genes are TRBV24-1 and TRBJ1-4; D is perhaps TRBD1 (5 bases). The germline V and J ends were trimmed by 3 bases and 7 bases, with 20 bases remaining between them. CDR1 and CDR2 from the germline V gene are KGHDR and SFDVKD. The CDR3 is made up of 17 amino acids. CDR3 protein: CATSDTRDGLGGEKLFF. The DNA of the CDR3 is TGTGCCACCAGTGATACGCGGGACGGACTCGGGGGTGAAAAACTGTTTTTT.

This chain connects TRBV10-3 to TRBJ2-7; 7 bases agree with TRBD1. The CDR3 is 15 amino acids. CDR1 ENHRY and CDR2 SYGVKD come from the germline V gene. Trimming cost V 7 bases and J 4 bases; bases outside gene matches: 13. The DNA of the CDR3 is TGTGCCATCAAGAGGGGCCGGGACAGTGAATACGAGCAGTACTTC. This translates into CAIKRGRDSEYEQYF.

The V and J genes are TRBV28 and TRBJ1-6; D might be TRBD1 (5 bases). This CDR3 spans 16 amino acids. Germline-derived CDR1 and CDR2 are MDHEN and SYDVKM. Trimming shortened V by 8 bases and J by 5 bases, and 19 bases separated the two germline ends. CDR3 sequence (DNA): TGTGCCAGCCGGGGGTGGGGCAGGGAAGATAATTCACCCCTCCACTTT. It codes for CASRGWGREDNSPLHF. Using reference TRBV28 and TRBJ1-6 for the parts outside the CDR3, the full variable domain is DVKVTQSSRYLVKRTGEKVFLECVQDMDHENMFWYRQDPGLGLRLIYFSYDVKMKEKGDIPEGYSVSREKKERFSLILESASTNQTSMYLCASRGWGREDNSPLHFGNGTRLTVT.

This sequence joins TRBV20-1 and TRBJ2-5, with a possible D match to TRBD2 (6 bases). The V end lost 3 bases, the J end lost 0 bases, and 20 bases lay between the germline ends. The CDR3 loop spans 17 amino acids. Per germline, CDR1 DFQATT and CDR2 SNEGSKA (reference sequence). CDR3 in DNA: TGCAGTGCTAGTTTGACTGGAGGGACTCAGTACCAAGAGACCCAGTACTTC. It is translated as CSASLTGGTQYQETQYF.

The genes are TRBV29-1 and TRBJ1-4; no firm D call. The CDR3 contains 15 residues. Germline values: CDR1 SQVTM, CDR2 ANQGSEA. Trimming pared 7 bases from V and 0 bases from J, leaving 15 bases between. CDR3 region: CSAILESATNEKLFF. The DNA of the CDR3 is TGCAGCGCTATACTTGAAAGTGCAACTAATGAAAAACTGTTTTTT.

The chain combines TRBV6-5 with TRBJ1-4; the D gene is possibly TRBD1 (6 bases). Germline values: CDR1 MNHEY, CDR2 SVGAGI. The CDR3 covers 16 residues. V lost 4 bases to trimming and J lost 0 bases, with 12 bases between them. For the CDR3, the DNA is TGTGCCAGCAGTTCCAGGGGTTTTGCAACTAATGAAAAACTGTTTTTT. This translates into CASSSRGFATNEKLFF.

There are a few counts of this clone. The V and J genes are TRBV5-1 and TRBJ2-2; possible D gene TRBD1, 6 bases. Germline CDR1 SGHRS, CDR2 YFSETQ. This CDR3 has 15 amino acids. V was shortened by 5 bases and J by 0 bases, with 11 bases between the two germline ends. The CDR3 sequence is CASRRDTSNTGELFF. In DNA form, the CDR3 reads TGCGCCAGCAGACGGGACACGTCGAACACCGGGGAGCTGTTTTTT.

This clone was observed a single time. This sequence joins TRBV5-4 and TRBJ2-5, with D tentatively TRBD2 (6 bases). This CDR3 spans 13 amino acids. V shed 5 bases and J shed 7 bases, with 15 bases lying between them. Germline V lookup: CDR1 SGHNT, CDR2 YYREEE (reference sequence). The CDR3 DNA follows: TGTGCCAGCAGGCGCGCGGGGATGGGGACCCAGTACTTC. This codes for CASRRAGMGTQYF.

This clone is a singleton in its sample. The chain joins TRBV11-2 to TRBJ2-2; 8 nucleotides line up with TRBD1. Germline-derived CDR1 and CDR2 are SGHAT and FQNNGV. V dropped 5 bases and J dropped 4; count of bases not matched to a gene: 6. The CDR3 has 15 amino acids. This CDR3 reads CASSDRGWGTGELFF. CDR3 nucleotides: TGTGCCAGCAGCGACAGGGGCTGGGGCACCGGGGAGCTGTTTTTT.

This clone came up a few times. The chain uses TRBV11-2 and TRBJ1-3; D gene ambiguous. Germline CDR1 reads SGHAT; CDR2 reads FQNNGV. The CDR3 is 15 amino acids. Trimming cost V 3 bases and J 0 bases, with 9 bases left between them. In DNA form, the CDR3 reads TGTGCCAGCAGCTTCGACACCGGCTCTGGAAACACCATATATTTT. Translation gives CASSFDTGSGNTIYF. The full variable domain, its missing parts supplied by reference TRBV11-2 and TRBJ1-3, is EAGVAQSPRYKIIEKRQSVAFWCNPISGHATLYWYQQILGQGPKLLIQFQNNGVVDDSQLPKDRFSAERLKGVDSTLKIQPAKLEDSAVYLCASSFDTGSGNTIYFGEGSWLTVV.

The chain carries TRBV27 and TRBJ2-3; possible D gene TRBD2, 7 bases. The ends were cut back, 3 bases at V and 0 bases at J, with 16 bases in the middle. The CDR3 covers 17 residues. The germline V gene has CDR1 MNHEY and CDR2 SMNVEV (reference sequence). The CDR3 DNA is TGTGCCAGCAGTTTCTCCGCGCGGGGGCCTAGCACAGATACGCAGTATTTT. Its protein is CASSFSARGPSTDTQYF.

This clone was recorded once. This rearrangement joins TRBV18 to TRBJ1-2; D remains unclear. V lost 2 bases, J lost 3 bases, and 13 bases lay in between. This CDR3 is built from 15 residues. CDR1 KGHSH and CDR2 LQKENI come from the germline V gene. The CDR3 nucleotides are TGTGCCAGCTCACCAGCGAGGTCTACCGACTATGGCTACACCTTC. Translating it yields CASSPARSTDYGYTF.

The J gene is TRBJ2-1, the V gene TRBV5-1; the match to TRBD2 covers 10 bases. The CDR3 spans 17 residues. The germline gives CDR1 SGHRS, CDR2 YFSETQ. Trimming at V came to 0 bases and at J to 9 bases, leaving 12 bases not matched to a gene. CDR3 bases: TGCGCCAGCAGCTTGGGACCGGGGAGCGGGGGGGCAAGTGAGCAGTTCTTC. This gives the protein CASSLGPGSGGASEQFF. The complete variable domain, with remaining parts taken from reference TRBV5-1 and TRBJ2-1, reads KAGVTQTPRYLIKTRGQQVTLSCSPISGHRSVSWYQQTPGQGLQFLFEYFSETQRNKGNFPGRFSGRQFSNSRSEMNVSTLELGDSALYLCASSLGPGSGGASEQFFGPGTRLTVL.

V usage is TRBV19 and J usage is TRBJ2-3; 7 bases are shared with TRBD2. After removal of 5 bases from V and 2 bases from J, the junction contained 4 bases not matched to a gene. The CDR3 contains 14 residues. Germline loops: CDR1 LNHDA, CDR2 SQIVND (reference sequence). CDR3 nucleotides: TGTGCCAGTAGTGGGGGACTACTCACAGATACGCAGTATTTT. It is translated as CASSGGLLTDTQYF. The full variable domain, rest sourced from reference TRBV19 and TRBJ2-3, is DGGITQSPKYLFRKEGQNVTLSCEQNLNHDAMYWYRQDPGQGLRLIYYSQIVNDFQKGDIAEGYSVSREKKESFPLTVTSAQKNPTAFYLCASSGGLLTDTQYFGPGTRLTVL.

The genes are TRBV28 and TRBJ2-1; D is possibly TRBD1 (5 bases). Trimming left V 6 bases short and J 7 bases short, with 16 bases between. CDR3 length equals 14 residues. Germline assignment: CDR1 MDHEN and CDR2 SYDVKM. The CDR3 DNA is TGTGCCAGCAGCCCGGACCGGCAGGGAAATGAGCAGTTCTTC. Its translation: CASSPDRQGNEQFF.

The V and J genes are TRBV28 and TRBJ1-5, with D hard to call. CDR1 is MDHEN and CDR2 is SYDVKM in the germline V gene. The CDR3 is 16 amino acids. Between the trimmed V and J ends, which lost 3 bases and 2 bases, there was a span of 14 bases. Written as DNA, the CDR3 is TGTGCCAGCAGTTTTCGCCCTGGGAGCGGCAATCAGCCCCAGCATTTT. This codes for CASSFRPGSGNQPQHF.

The V and J genes are TRBV28 and TRBJ2-7; 8 nucleotides line up with TRBD1. V was pared by 4 bases and J by 6 bases, with 2 bases of the junction left unmatched. CDR3 length: 12 amino acids. Germline-derived CDR1 and CDR2 are MDHEN and SYDVKM. CDR3: CASSSRGREQYV. CDR3 nucleotides: TGTGCCAGCAGTTCCAGGGGGCGCGAGCAGTACGTC.

A few counts support this clone. The V and J genes are TRBV2 and TRBJ1-1, with TRBD1 matching over 10 bases. Per the germline V gene, CDR1 is SNHLY and CDR2 is FYNNEI. With 6 bases clipped from V and 5 bases from J, the junction kept 9 bases outside the gene matches. This CDR3 is 15 amino acids long. The DNA for the CDR3 is TGTGCCAGCAGGAAGGACAGGGGGACGGGGACTGAAGCTTTCTTT. It encodes CASRKDRGTGTEAFF.